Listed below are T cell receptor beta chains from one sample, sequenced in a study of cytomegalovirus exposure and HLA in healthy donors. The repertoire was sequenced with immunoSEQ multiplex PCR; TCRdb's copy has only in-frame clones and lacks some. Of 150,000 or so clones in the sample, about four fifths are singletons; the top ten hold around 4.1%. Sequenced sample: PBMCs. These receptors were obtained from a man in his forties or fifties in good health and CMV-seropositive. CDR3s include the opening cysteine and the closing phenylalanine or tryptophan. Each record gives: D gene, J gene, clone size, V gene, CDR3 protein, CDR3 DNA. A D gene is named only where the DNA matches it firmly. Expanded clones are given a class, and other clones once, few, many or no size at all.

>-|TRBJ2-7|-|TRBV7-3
CASSLTPGEQYF
TGTGCCAGCAGCTTAACTCCCGGCGAGCAGTACTTC
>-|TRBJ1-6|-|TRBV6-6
CASSSTTGVNSPLHF
TGTGCCAGCAGTTCCACGACAGGAGTTAATTCACCCCTCCACTTT
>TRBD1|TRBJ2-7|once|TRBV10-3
CAISEGTGREQYF
TGTGCCATCAGTGAAGGGACAGGTCGCGAGCAGTACTTC
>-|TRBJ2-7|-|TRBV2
CASSSYYEQYF
TGTGCCAGCAGTTCGTACTACGAGCAGTACTTC
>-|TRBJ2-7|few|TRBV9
CASSVDTASEQYF
TGTGCCAGCAGCGTTGATACAGCTTCCGAGCAGTACTTC
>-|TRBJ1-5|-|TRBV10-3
CAISDYNQPQHF
TGTGCCATCAGTGATTACAATCAGCCCCAGCATTTT
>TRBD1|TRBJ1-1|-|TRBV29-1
CSVGTGRTEAFF
TGCAGCGTTGGGACAGGGAGAACTGAAGCTTTCTTT
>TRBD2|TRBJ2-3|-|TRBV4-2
CASSQDLLAGGASQYF
TGTGCCAGCAGCCAAGATCTCCTAGCGGGGGGCGCCTCACAGTATTTT
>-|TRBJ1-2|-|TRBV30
CAWSTTVYGYTF
TGTGCCTGGAGTACGACAGTCTATGGCTACACCTTC
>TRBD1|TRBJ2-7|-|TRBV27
CASSVRDRGVYEQYF
TGTGCCAGCAGCGTTCGGGACAGGGGAGTCTACGAGCAGTACTTC
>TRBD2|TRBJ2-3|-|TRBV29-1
CSVATSASTDTQYF
TGCAGCGTTGCGACTAGCGCCAGCACAGATACGCAGTATTTT
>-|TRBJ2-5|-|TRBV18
CASSPSGVTQTQYF
TGTGCCAGCTCACCCTCCGGAGTTACCCAGACCCAGTACTTC
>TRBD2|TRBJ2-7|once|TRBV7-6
CASSSHLAGAEQYF
TGTGCCAGCAGCTCACACCTAGCGGGAGCCGAGCAGTACTTC
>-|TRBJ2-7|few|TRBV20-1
CSAPRYYEQYF
TGCAGTGCCCCCCGGTACTACGAGCAGTACTTC
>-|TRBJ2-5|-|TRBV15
CATSRVGGQETQYF
TGTGCCACCAGCAGAGTCGGGGGCCAAGAGACCCAGTACTTC
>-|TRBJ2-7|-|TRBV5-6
CASSLVSPPDFSEQYF
TGTGCCAGCAGCTTGGTGTCGCCGCCGGACTTTTCGGAGCAGTACTTC
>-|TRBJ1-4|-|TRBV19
CASRNNRKPNEKLFF
TGTGCCAGTAGGAACAACAGGAAGCCAAATGAAAAACTGTTTTTT
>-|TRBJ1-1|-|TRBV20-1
CSASGPGRAFF
TGCAGTGCTAGTGGGCCAGGGAGGGCTTTCTTT
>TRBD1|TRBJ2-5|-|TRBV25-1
CASSGTGGQETQYF
TGTGCCAGCAGCGGAACAGGGGGCCAAGAGACCCAGTACTTC
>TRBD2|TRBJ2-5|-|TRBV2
CASRDSGALTQYF
TGTGCCAGCAGAGATAGCGGGGCCCTGACCCAGTACTTC
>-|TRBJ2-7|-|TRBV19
CASSIAASKLYEQYF
TGTGCCAGTAGTATCGCGGCTAGCAAGCTCTACGAGCAGTACTTC
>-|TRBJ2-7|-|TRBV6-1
CASSPTGGPYEQYF
TGTGCCAGCAGCCCGACCGGAGGCCCCTACGAGCAGTACTTC